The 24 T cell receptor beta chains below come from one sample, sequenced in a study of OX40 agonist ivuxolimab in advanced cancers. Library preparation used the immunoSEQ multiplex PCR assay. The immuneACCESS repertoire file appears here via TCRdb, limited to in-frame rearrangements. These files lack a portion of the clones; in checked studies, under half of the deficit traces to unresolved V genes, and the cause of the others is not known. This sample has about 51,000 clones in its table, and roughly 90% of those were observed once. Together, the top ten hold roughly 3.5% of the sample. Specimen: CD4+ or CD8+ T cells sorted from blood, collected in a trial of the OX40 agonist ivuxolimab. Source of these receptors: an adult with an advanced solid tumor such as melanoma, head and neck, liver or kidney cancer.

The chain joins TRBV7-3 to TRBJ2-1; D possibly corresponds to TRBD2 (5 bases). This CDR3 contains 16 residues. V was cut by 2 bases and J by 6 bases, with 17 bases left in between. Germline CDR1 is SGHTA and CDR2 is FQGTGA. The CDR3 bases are TGTGCCAGCAGCTTAGAGGGTAGGGAAAGGGCCAATGAGCAGTTCTTC. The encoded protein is CASSLEGRERANEQFF.

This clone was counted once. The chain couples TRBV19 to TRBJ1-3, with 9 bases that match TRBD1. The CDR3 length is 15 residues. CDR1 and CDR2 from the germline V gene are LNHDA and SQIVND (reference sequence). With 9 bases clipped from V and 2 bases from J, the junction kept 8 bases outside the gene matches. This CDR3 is CASGGQGFAGNTIYF. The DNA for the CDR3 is TGTGCCAGCGGGGGACAGGGCTTTGCTGGAAACACCATATATTTT.

DNA of the CDR3: TGTGCCAGCAGCCCCGACCAGGGGACTAGTGCGTTCTTC. This codes for CASSPDQGTSAFF. This rearrangement joins TRBV7-9 to TRBJ2-1; TRBD2 matches 8 bases. After removal of 5 bases from V and 15 bases from J, the junction contained 12 bases not matched to a gene. The germline V gene encodes CDR1 SEHNR and CDR2 FQNEAQ (reference sequence). The CDR3 sequence is 13 residues long.

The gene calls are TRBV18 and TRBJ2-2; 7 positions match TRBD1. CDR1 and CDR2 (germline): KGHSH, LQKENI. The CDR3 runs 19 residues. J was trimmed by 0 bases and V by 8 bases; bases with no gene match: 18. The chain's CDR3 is CASHGSGQVQLANTGELFF. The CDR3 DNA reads TGTGCCAGCCACGGTAGTGGACAGGTCCAACTCGCGAACACCGGGGAGCTGTTTTTT.

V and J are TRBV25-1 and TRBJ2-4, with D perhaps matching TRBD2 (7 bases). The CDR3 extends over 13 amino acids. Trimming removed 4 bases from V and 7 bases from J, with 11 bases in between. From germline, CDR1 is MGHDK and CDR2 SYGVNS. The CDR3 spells CASSVQGGNIQYF. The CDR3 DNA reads TGTGCCAGCAGTGTACAGGGAGGGAACATTCAGTACTTC.

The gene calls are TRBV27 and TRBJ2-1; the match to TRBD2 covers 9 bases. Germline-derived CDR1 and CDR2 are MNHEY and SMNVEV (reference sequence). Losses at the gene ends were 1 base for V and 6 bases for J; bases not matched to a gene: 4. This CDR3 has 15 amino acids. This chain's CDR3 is CASSLLGTSSNEQFF. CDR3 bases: TGTGCCAGCAGTTTATTAGGGACTAGCTCCAATGAGCAGTTCTTC.

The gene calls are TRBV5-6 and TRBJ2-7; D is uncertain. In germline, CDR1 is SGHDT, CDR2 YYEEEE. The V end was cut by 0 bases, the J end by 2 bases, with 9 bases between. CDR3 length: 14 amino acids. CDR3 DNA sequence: TGTGCCAGCAGCTTGGTTACGGTCCCCTACGAGCAGTACTTC. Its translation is CASSLVTVPYEQYF.

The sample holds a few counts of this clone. This CDR3 is CASASSGSRAGELFF. CDR3 sequence (DNA): TGTGCCAGCGCTTCTAGCGGGAGTCGAGCCGGGGAGCTGTTTTTT. The chain uses TRBV19 and TRBJ2-2; TRBD2 aligns across 10 bases. With 9 bases clipped from V and 6 bases from J, the junction kept 10 bases outside the gene matches. Germline V CDR1 and CDR2: LNHDA, SQIVND (reference sequence). The CDR3 runs 15 residues.

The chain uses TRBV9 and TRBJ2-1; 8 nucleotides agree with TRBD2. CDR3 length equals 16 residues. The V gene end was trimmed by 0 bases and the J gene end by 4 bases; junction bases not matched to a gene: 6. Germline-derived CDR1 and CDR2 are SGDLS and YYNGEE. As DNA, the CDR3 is TGTGCCAGCAGCGTAGTGTCCAGCGGGGGTTACAATGAGCAGTTCTTC. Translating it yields CASSVVSSGGYNEQFF. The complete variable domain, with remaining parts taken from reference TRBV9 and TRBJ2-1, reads DSGVTQTPKHLITATGQRVTLRCSPRSGDLSVYWYQQSLDQGLQFLIQYYNGEERAKGNILERFSAQQFPDLHSELNLSSLELGDSALYFCASSVVSSGGYNEQFFGPGTRLTVL.

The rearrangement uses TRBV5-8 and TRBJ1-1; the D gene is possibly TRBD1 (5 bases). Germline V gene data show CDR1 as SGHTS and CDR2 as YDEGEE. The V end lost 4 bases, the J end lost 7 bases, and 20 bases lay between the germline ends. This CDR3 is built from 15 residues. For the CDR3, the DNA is TGTGCCAGCAGCGGGGCATGGGCGGGGTTTGGTGAAGCTTTCTTT. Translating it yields CASSGAWAGFGEAFF.

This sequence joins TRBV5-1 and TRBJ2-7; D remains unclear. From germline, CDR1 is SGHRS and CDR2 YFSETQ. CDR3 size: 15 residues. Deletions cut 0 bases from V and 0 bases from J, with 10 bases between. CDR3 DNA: TGCGCCAGCAGCTTGGAGGGCAGGATCTCCTACGAGCAGTACTTC. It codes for CASSLEGRISYEQYF. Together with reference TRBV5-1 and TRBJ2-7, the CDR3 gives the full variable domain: KAGVTQTPRYLIKTRGQQVTLSCSPISGHRSVSWYQQTPGQGLQFLFEYFSETQRNKGNFPGRFSGRQFSNSRSEMNVSTLELGDSALYLCASSLEGRISYEQYFGPGTRLTVT.

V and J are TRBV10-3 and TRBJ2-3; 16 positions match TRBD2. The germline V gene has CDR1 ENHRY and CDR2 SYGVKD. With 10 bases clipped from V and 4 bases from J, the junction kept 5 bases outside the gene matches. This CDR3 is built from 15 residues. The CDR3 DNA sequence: TGTGCCACTACGGGACTAGCGGGAGGGGCAGATACGCAGTATTTT. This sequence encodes CATTGLAGGADTQYF.

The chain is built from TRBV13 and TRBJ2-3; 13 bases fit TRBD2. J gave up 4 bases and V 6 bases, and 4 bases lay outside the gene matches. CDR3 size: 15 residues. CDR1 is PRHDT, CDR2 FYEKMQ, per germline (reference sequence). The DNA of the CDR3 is TGTGCCAGCAGAAGACTAGCGGGGGGCTCAGATACGCAGTATTTT. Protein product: CASRRLAGGSDTQYF.

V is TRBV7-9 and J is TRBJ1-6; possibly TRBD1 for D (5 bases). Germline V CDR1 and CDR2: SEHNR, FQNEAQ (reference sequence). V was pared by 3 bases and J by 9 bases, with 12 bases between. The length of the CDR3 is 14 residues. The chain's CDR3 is CASSFSGQSSPLHF. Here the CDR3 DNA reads TGTGCCAGCAGCTTTTCAGGGCAGAGTTCACCCCTCCACTTT.

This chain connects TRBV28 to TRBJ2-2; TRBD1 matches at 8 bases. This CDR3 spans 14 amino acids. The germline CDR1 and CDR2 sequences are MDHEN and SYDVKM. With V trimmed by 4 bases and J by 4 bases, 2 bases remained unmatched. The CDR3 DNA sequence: TGTGCCAGCAGTTCAGGGGGCGCCACCGGGGAGCTGTTTTTT. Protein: CASSSGGATGELFF.

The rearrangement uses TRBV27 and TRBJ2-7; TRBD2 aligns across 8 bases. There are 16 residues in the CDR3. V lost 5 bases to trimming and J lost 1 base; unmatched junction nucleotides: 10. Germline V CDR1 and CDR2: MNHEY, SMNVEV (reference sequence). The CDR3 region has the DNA TGTGCCAGCAGTAGACGAATAGGACTAGCTTCCTACGAGCAGTACTTC. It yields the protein CASSRRIGLASYEQYF.

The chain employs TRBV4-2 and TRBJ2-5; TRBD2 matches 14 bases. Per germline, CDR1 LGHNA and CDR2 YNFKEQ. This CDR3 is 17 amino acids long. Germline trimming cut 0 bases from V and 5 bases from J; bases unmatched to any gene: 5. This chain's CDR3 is CASSQDPTSGRGETQYF. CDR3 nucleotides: TGTGCCAGCAGCCAAGATCCGACTAGCGGGAGGGGGGAGACCCAGTACTTC.

CDR3 nucleotide sequence: TGTGCCAGTAGTAATTCAGATACGCAGTATTTT. Encoded protein: CASSNSDTQYF. The chain employs TRBV19 and TRBJ2-3; D is unresolved. The CDR3 runs 11 residues. Germline CDR1 LNHDA, CDR2 SQIVND (reference sequence). Deletions cut 4 bases from V and 4 bases from J, with 3 bases between.

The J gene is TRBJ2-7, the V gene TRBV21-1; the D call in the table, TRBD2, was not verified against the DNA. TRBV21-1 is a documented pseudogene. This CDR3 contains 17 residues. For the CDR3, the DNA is TGTGCCAGCAGCAAAATCTGCGGGGGGGACCGAAACTACGAGCAGTACTTC. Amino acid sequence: CASSKICGGDRNYEQYF.

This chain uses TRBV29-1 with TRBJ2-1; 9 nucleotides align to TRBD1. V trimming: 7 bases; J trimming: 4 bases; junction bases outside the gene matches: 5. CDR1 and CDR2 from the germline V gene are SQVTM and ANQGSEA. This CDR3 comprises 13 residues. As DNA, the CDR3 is TGCAGCGCAACGGGACAGGGTTACAATGAGCAGTTCTTC. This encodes CSATGQGYNEQFF.

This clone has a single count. The CDR3 DNA reads as TGCAGTGTTGAAGGGGCAAGGGAGCAGTTCTTC. This gives the protein CSVEGAREQFF. The V and J genes are TRBV20-1 and TRBJ2-1; tentative D call: TRBD1 (5 bases). The CDR3 spans 11 residues. V was trimmed by 7 bases and J by 10 bases, leaving 14 bases between them. Per germline, CDR1 DFQATT and CDR2 SNEGSKA (reference sequence).

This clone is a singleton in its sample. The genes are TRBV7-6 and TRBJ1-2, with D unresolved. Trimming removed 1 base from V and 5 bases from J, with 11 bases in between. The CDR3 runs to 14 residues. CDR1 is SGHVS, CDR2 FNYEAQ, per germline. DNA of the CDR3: TGTGCCAGCAGCTTAGAGGATCCAAGATATGGCTACACCTTC. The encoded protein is CASSLEDPRYGYTF. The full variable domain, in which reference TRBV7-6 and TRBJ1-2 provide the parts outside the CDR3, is GAGVSQSPRYKVTKRGQDVALRCDPISGHVSLYWYRQALGQGPEFLTYFNYEAQQDKSGLPNDRFSAERPEGSISTLTIQRTEQRDSAMYRCASSLEDPRYGYTFGSGTRLTVV.

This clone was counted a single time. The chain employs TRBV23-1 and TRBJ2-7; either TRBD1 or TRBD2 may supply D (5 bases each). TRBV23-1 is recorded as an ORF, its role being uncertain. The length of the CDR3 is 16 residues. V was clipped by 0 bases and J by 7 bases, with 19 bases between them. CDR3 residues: CASSQSGRPGLGEQYF. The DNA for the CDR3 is TGCGCCAGCAGTCAATCAGGACGCCCGGGGCTAGGGGAGCAGTACTTC.

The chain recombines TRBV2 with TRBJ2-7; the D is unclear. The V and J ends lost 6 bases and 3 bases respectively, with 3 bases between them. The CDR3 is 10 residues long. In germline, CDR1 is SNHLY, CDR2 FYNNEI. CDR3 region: CASRNYEQYF. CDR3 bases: TGTGCCAGCAGGAACTACGAGCAGTACTTC. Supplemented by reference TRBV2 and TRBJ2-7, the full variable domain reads EPEVTQTPSHQVTQMGQEVILRCVPISNHLYFYWYRQILGQKVEFLVSFYNNEISEKSEIFDDQFSVERPDGSNFTLKIRSTKLEDSAMYFCASRNYEQYFGPGTRLTVT.